Sequencing of this T cell receptor beta chain was carried out in a study of tumor and adjacent non-tumor tissue in lung cancer. About the research overall: Some 4.2 million productive TCRbeta reads were obtained per sample on average.

CDR3 size: 15 residues. Looked up from germline, CDR1 is SQVTM and CDR2 is ANQGSEA. V shed 4 bases, J shed 4 bases, and the junction held 10 bases outside the gene matches. Three rounds of nested PCR, following a modified ARM-PCR protocol, produced the TCRbeta library. TCRdb used MiXCR to reprocess the multiplex PCR reads, holding one entry per CDR3 protein. The sample has about 200,000 distinct CDR3 sequences, 70% to 75% seen once. RNA was extracted from bulk tissue without any cell sorting. Donors were chemotherapy-naive, newly diagnosed lung cancer surgical patients in China, August–late 2014. Study results and caveats: In normal lung, the top 100 clones were significantly more dominant than in tumor. Tumor tissue had significantly higher TCR diversity than normal lung.

This clonotype was picked up a small number of times. Its matching antigen is unknown. The sample taken for sequencing was lung tumor tissue. The TCR was taken from a man aged 55 to 70 with non-small cell lung cancer. The chain has TRBV29-1 and TRBJ1-2, with 9 bases fitting TRBD1. DNA for the CDR3: TGCAGCGTTGGTATGCTCGGGACAGGGACCTATGGCTACACCTTC. Translation: CSVGMLGTGTYGYTF. Full variable domain (outside the CDR3, taken from reference TRBV29-1 and TRBJ1-2): SAVISQKPSRDICQRGTSLTIQCQVDSQVTMMFWYRQQPGQSLTLIATANQGSEATYESGFVIDKFPISRPNLTFSTLTVSNMSPEDSSIYLCSVGMLGTGTYGYTFGSGTRLTVV.